These 5 T cell receptor beta chains were sequenced from one sample in a study of tumor-infiltrating lymphocytes in primary liver carcinoma. It was unsorted whole blood that yielded blood RNA, and germline DNA was also extracted. Production of TCR beta cDNA used roughly 480 ng total RNA together with a constant-region primer. Three rounds of nested multiplex PCR with slightly modified ARM-PCR produced TCR beta libraries. TRBV1-TRBV30 forward primers paired with a C-beta reverse primer were used in the first two PCR rounds, which ran roughly 9 cycles each. TCRdb recomputed calls from the multiplex PCR reads with MiXCR, one row per CDR3 protein. The table includes about 310,000 distinct CDR3 sequences, nearly 60% detected once. The sequenced sample consisted of peripheral blood. The receptors were sampled from a woman aged 25 to 39 with primary liver carcinoma and hepatitis B virus infection.

This clonotype was seen once. This chain uses TRBV4-2 with TRBJ1-2; a possible D gene is TRBD1 (5 bases). The CDR3 totals 15 residues. V shed 1 base and J shed 1 base, with 10 bases lying between them. Looked up from germline, CDR1 is LGHNA and CDR2 is YNFKEQ. The CDR3 nucleotides are TGTGCCAGCAGCCAAGGGGGCGGCGTTAACTATGGCTACACCTTC. This encodes CASSQGGGVNYGYTF.

This clonotype occurred many times. The J gene is TRBJ1-2, the V gene TRBV29-1; D not certain. Trimming took 5 bases from V and 7 from J, leaving 11 bases between them. CDR3 length: 11 residues. Germline V gene data show CDR1 as SQVTM and CDR2 as ANQGSEA. This CDR3 reads CSVPFRGGYTF. The CDR3 nucleotides are TGCAGCGTTCCCTTTCGAGGTGGCTACACCTTC. Using reference TRBV29-1 and TRBJ1-2 for the parts outside the CDR3, the full variable domain is SAVISQKPSRDICQRGTSLTIQCQVDSQVTMMFWYRQQPGQSLTLIATANQGSEATYESGFVIDKFPISRPNLTFSTLTVSNMSPEDSSIYLCSVPFRGGYTFGSGTRLTVV.

The J gene is TRBJ2-1, the V gene TRBV6-2 or TRBV6-3, with a tentative D call TRBD2 (7 bases). V lost 1 base and J lost 0, with 13 bases in between. The germline gives CDR1 MNHEY, CDR2 SVGEGT. CDR3 length equals 17 residues. CDR3 DNA: TGTGCCAGCAGTTACTTCTGGCGGGGGCTCTCCTACAATGAGCAGTTCTTC. This codes for CASSYFWRGLSYNEQFF.

A note on this clonotype: Possible read error: a much larger clone is one base away. The chain has TRBV6-2 or TRBV6-3 and TRBJ2-3; D not resolved. The CDR3 runs 11 residues. CDR1 MNHEY and CDR2 SVGEGT come from the germline V gene. Trimming removed 6 bases from V and 2 bases from J, with 3 bases in between. The CDR3 nucleotides read TGTGCCAGCAGCACCACAGATACGCAGTATTTT. This encodes CASSTTDTQYF.

In its sample, this clonotype was seen a few times. V gene TRBV7-9 combines with J gene TRBJ2-5; no clear D. The CDR3 loop spans 14 amino acids. V dropped 5 bases and J dropped 7 bases, with 17 bases sitting between them. The V gene's germline CDR1 is SEHNR and CDR2 FQNEAQ (reference sequence). Written as DNA, the CDR3 is TGTGCCAGCAGCCGAGAGACGGTTCGCGGGACCCAGTACTTC. Translation: CASSRETVRGTQYF.